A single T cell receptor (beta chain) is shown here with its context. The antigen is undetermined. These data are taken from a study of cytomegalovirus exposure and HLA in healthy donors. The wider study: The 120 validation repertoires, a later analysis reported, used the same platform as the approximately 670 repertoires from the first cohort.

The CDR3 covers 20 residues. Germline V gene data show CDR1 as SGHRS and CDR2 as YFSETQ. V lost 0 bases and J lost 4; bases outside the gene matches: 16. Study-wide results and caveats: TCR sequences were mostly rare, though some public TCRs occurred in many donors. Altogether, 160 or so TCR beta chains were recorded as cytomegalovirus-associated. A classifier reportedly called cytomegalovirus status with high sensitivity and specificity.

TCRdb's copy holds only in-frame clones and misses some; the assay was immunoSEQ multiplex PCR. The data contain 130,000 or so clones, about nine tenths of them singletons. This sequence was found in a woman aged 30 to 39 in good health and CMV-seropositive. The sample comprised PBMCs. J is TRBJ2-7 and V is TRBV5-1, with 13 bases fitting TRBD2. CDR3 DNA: TGCGCCAGCAGCTTGGAAACGGGACTAGCGGGGCCTCCCCCACAATACGAGCAGTACTTC. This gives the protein CASSLETGLAGPPPQYEQYF.